This T cell receptor beta chain was recorded in a study of tumor and adjacent non-tumor tissue in lung cancer. Background on the study: The cohort had approximately 12 adenocarcinoma, 2 squamous cell and 1 small cell patients. Each sample yielded around 4 million productive TCRbeta reads on average.

Trimming cost V 7 bases and J 8 bases, with 18 bases left between them. The CDR3 has 15 residues. CDR1 is MRHNA and CDR2 is SNTAGT in the germline V gene. RNA was extracted from bulk tissue without any cell sorting. Distant lung tissue was collected more than 3 cm away from the tumor edge. Three rounds of nested PCR, following a modified ARM-PCR protocol, produced the TCRbeta library. MiXCR was run by TCRdb on the multiplex PCR reads, yielding one entry per CDR3 protein. The top ten clones hold 23% of a sample with 40,000 to 55,000 distinct CDR3 sequences, 74% of them seen once. The sample consisted of distant non-tumor lung tissue. The receptor was derived from a woman aged 60-75 years with non-small cell lung cancer. The V call is TRBV6-4, the J call TRBJ1-6; D perhaps matches TRBD1 (6 bases). In DNA, the CDR3 is TGTGCCAGCACCATTGTGGGGGCAACGGATTCACCCCTCCACTTT. This sequence encodes CASTIVGATDSPLHF.